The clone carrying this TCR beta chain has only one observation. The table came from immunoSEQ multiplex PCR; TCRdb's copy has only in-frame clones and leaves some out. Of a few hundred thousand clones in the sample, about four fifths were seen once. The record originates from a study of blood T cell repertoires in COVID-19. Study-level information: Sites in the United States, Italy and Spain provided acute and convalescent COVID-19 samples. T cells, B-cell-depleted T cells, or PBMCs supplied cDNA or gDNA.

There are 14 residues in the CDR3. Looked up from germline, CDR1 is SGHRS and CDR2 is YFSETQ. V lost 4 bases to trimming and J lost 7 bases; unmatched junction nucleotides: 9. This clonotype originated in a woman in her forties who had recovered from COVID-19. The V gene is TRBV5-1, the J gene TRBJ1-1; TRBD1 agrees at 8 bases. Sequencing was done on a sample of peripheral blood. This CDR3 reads CASSGGTGPHEAFF. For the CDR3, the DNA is TGCGCCAGCAGCGGGGGGACAGGCCCCCATGAAGCTTTCTTT.